This TCR beta chain was recorded in a study of cytomegalovirus exposure and HLA in healthy donors. With 60 Vbeta and 13 Jbeta primers, the PCR was carried out. Clones were sequenced by immunoSEQ multiplex PCR, and TCRdb holds only the in-frame ones, with some missing. Found here are 120,000 to 150,000 clones; the top ten clones hold 2% to 2.5%. The CDR3 is 16 residues long. Trimming removed 3 bases from V and 5 bases from J; junction bases left unmatched: 9. CDR1 is LNHDA, CDR2 SQIVND, per germline (reference sequence). This chain uses TRBV19 with TRBJ1-5; 8 nucleotides line up with TRBD1. Sequencing was done on a sample of PBMCs. This TCR came from a woman aged 18-29 years in good health and CMV-seronegative. The CDR3 DNA reads as TGTGCCAGTAGTATTTATTCGGGACAGGCTTATCAGCCCCAGCATTTT. Its translation is CASSIYSGQAYQPQHF.